This TCR beta chain was sequenced during a study of identical twins. TCRdb analysed the 5' RACE reads with MiXCR anew, one entry per CDR3 protein. The repertoire has 420,000 or so distinct CDR3 sequences, approximately 18% of them found once; the top ten carry approximately 12%. With 5 bases removed from V and 4 bases from J, the gap between germline ends came to 20 bases. The CDR3 is made up of 16 amino acids. Germline V gives CDR1 SEHNR, CDR2 FQNEAQ (reference sequence). All donors comprised healthy Caucasians. This clonotype was seen ten or more times. As yet, its antigen is unknown. Study-wide findings and caveats: Within cord blood, abundant beta clonotypes carried fewer insertions, but memory repertoires showed no such trend.

What was sequenced was naive T cells sorted from blood. The chain has TRBV7-9 and TRBJ2-5, with a tentative D call TRBD1 (6 bases). The clonotype was recovered from a man aged 45 to 65 in good health. CDR3 nucleotide sequence: TGTGCCAGCAGCCCTCCGAATACAGGGTGGGGAGAGACCCAGTACTTC. Translating it yields CASSPPNTGWGETQYF. Full variable domain (outside the CDR3, taken from reference TRBV7-9 and TRBJ2-5): DTGVSQNPRHKITKRGQNVTFRCDPISEHNRLYWYRQTLGQGPEFLTYFQNEAQLEKSRLLSDRFSAERPKGSFSTLEIQRTEQGDSAMYLCASSPPNTGWGETQYFGPGTRLLVL.